This T cell receptor (beta chain) is from a study of shared clonotypes between healthy human individuals. In the study overall: A donor's plate count was three for CD4 naive and three for CD4 memory; CD8 naive had two and CD8 memory one. Overall study findings and caveats: The small donor group covered limited genetic and exposure diversity. Generally, naive subsets came out with larger estimated richness than memory subsets.

Details on this clone: The antigen is undetermined.

The CDR3 contains 15 residues. J was trimmed by 5 bases and V by 6 bases; bases with no gene match: 8. Per the germline V gene, CDR1 is MGHDK and CDR2 is SYGVNS. The study ran the assay at deep level. Clones were read by immunoSEQ multiplex PCR, and TCRdb kept only the in-frame ones, dropping some. The sample lists about a million clones, about 80% occurring once. The receptor was isolated from a man aged 18 to 30 in good health. Some clones in this sample may be carry-over from other donors' samples. The chain links TRBV25-1 to TRBJ2-5, with TRBD1 matching 11 bases. Sequencing was carried out using memory CD4+ T cells from PBMCs. The subset is: CD45RA-negative fraction. CDR3 DNA sequence: TGTGCCAGCAGCCGCCGGGACAGGGGGACTGAGACCCAGTACTTC. This gives the protein CASSRRDRGTETQYF.